The 30 T cell receptor beta chains below come from one sample, sequenced in a study of monozygotic twins with inflammatory bowel disease (dated by TCRdb to between 2019 and 2020). The receptor library was made with 5' RACE. TCRdb shows the sequencer as Illumina HiSeq 2500. Following reprocessing of the reads by TCRdb, the data hold one row per CDR3 protein sequence and no DNA is available. Per the sample table, the count is roughly 150,000 distinct CDR3 sequences. The leading ten clones occupy 2.8% of the sample. Specimen: blood. The receptors here all came from a human donor with ulcerative colitis or Crohn's disease, or a healthy co-twin of an affected twin (not recorded which).

The chain employs TRBV15 and TRBJ1-2; TCRdb selects TRBD1, and the lack of DNA leaves this call unchecked. Germline V CDR1 and CDR2: LNHNV, YYDKDF (reference sequence). The CDR3 spans 16 residues. The CDR3 loop reads CATSRDAGTGAYGYTF.

The gene calls are TRBV27 and TRBJ2-7; TCRdb's D gene call, TRBD1, goes unchecked for lack of DNA. The CDR3 covers 17 residues. Per the germline V gene, CDR1 is MNHEY and CDR2 is SMNVEV (reference sequence). CDR3 in amino acids: CASRSRGTETFSYEQYF.

This rearrangement joins TRBV5-1 to TRBJ2-7. This CDR3 has 14 residues. Germline loops: CDR1 SGHRS, CDR2 YFSETQ. CDR3 loop: CTSSLKTNTYEQYF. The full variable domain, in which reference TRBV5-1 and TRBJ2-7 provide the parts outside the CDR3, is KAGVTQTPRYLIKTRGQQVTLSCSPISGHRSVSWYQQTPGQGLQFLFEYFSETQRNKGNFPGRFSGRQFSNSRSEMNVSTLELGDSALYLCTSSLKTNTYEQYFGPGTRLTVT.

V gene TRBV10-3 combines with J gene TRBJ1-1; absent DNA, TCRdb's TRBD1 call cannot be checked. The CDR3 is made up of 17 amino acids. Germline CDR1 and CDR2: ENHRY and SYGVKD. CDR3 protein: CAISAHAGTQMNTEAFF.

The J gene is TRBJ1-1, the V gene TRBV7-2. Germline CDR1 is SGHTA and CDR2 is FQGNSA. There are 14 residues in the CDR3. CDR3 sequence reads: CASSSGLGNTEAFF.

The chain has TRBV12-3 or TRBV12-4 and TRBJ1-4. CDR3 length: 14 amino acids. This chain's CDR3 is CASSLSSGSEKLFF.

The chain is built from TRBV19 and TRBJ2-2; TCRdb designates TRBD1, a call that cannot be tested without DNA. The V gene's germline CDR1 is LNHDA and CDR2 SQIVND (reference sequence). The CDR3 is 14 amino acids. This CDR3 reads CASSIAQGAGELFF. Together with reference TRBV19 and TRBJ2-2, the CDR3 gives the full variable domain: DGGITQSPKYLFRKEGQNVTLSCEQNLNHDAMYWYRQDPGQGLRLIYYSQIVNDFQKGDIAEGYSVSREKKESFPLTVTSAQKNPTAFYLCASSIAQGAGELFFGEGSRLTVL.

This rearrangement joins TRBV12-3 or TRBV12-4 to TRBJ1-5; there is no DNA to check the TCRdb D call of TRBD1. The CDR3 spans 15 residues. CDR3 protein: CASSLAGGGDQPQHF.

The chain couples TRBV7-2 to TRBJ2-2; the D call of TRBD2 rests on TCRdb alone, since no DNA is present to check it. This CDR3 has 14 amino acids. CDR1 SGHTA and CDR2 FQGNSA come from the germline V gene. CDR3 protein: CASSALLAVGELFF.

This rearrangement joins TRBV18 to TRBJ1-3. This CDR3 spans 14 amino acids. CDR1 and CDR2 (germline): KGHSH, LQKENI. The CDR3 loop reads CASSTAGTRNTIYF.

The chain recombines TRBV10-3 with TRBJ1-2; lacking DNA, the TRBD1 call made by TCRdb goes unchecked. CDR1 and CDR2 (germline): ENHRY, SYGVKD. The CDR3 consists of 13 residues. CDR3: CAISPGTLESYTF.

This sequence joins TRBV11-3 and TRBJ2-1; without DNA, the TCRdb call of TRBD2 cannot be checked. This CDR3 contains 15 residues. Germline CDR1 SGHNT, CDR2 YENEEA. This CDR3 reads CASSLALAGGGEQFF. The full variable domain, in which reference TRBV11-3 and TRBJ2-1 provide the parts outside the CDR3, is EAGVVQSPRYKIIEKKQPVAFWCNPISGHNTLYWYLQNLGQGPELLIRYENEEAVDDSQLPKDRFSAERLKGVDSTLKIQPAELGDSAVYLCASSLALAGGGEQFFGPGTRLTVL.

The genes are TRBV28 and TRBJ2-7; no DNA is available, so the TRBD1 call from TCRdb remains unchecked. Germline loops: CDR1 MDHEN, CDR2 SYDVKM. This CDR3 has 17 residues. CDR3 residues: CASSPPRGQGDSYEQYF.

The chain recombines TRBV28 with TRBJ2-7; the TRBD1 assignment by TCRdb is unverifiable without DNA. CDR1 and CDR2 (germline): MDHEN, SYDVKM. This CDR3 has 15 residues. CDR3 sequence reads: CASRIQGVAPGEQYF.

This chain links TRBV7-2 with TRBJ1-5. Germline V gives CDR1 SGHTA, CDR2 FQGNSA. CDR3 length: 15 residues. This chain's CDR3 is CASSLSLTGNQPQHF.

The chain is built from TRBV7-2 and TRBJ2-2; absent DNA, TCRdb's TRBD1 call cannot be checked. This CDR3 is 14 amino acids long. Germline V CDR1 and CDR2: SGHTA, FQGNSA. This CDR3 is CASSPRDGRGELFF. The variable domain in full, with the rest retrieved from reference TRBV7-2 and TRBJ2-2, is GAGVSQSPSNKVTEKGKDVELRCDPISGHTALYWYRQSLGQGLEFLIYFQGNSAPDKSGLPSDRFSAERTGGSVSTLTIQRTQQEDSAVYLCASSPRDGRGELFFGEGSRLTVL.

The rearrangement uses TRBV19 and TRBJ1-1; lacking DNA, the TRBD1 call made by TCRdb goes unchecked. CDR1 and CDR2 from the germline V gene are LNHDA and SQIVND (reference sequence). The CDR3 has 14 residues. The CDR3 spells CASSETGDGTEAFF. Combining the CDR3 with reference TRBV19 and TRBJ1-1 gives the whole variable domain DGGITQSPKYLFRKEGQNVTLSCEQNLNHDAMYWYRQDPGQGLRLIYYSQIVNDFQKGDIAEGYSVSREKKESFPLTVTSAQKNPTAFYLCASSETGDGTEAFFGQGTRLTVV.

The chain joins TRBV7-2 to TRBJ2-5; TCRdb reports TRBD2, a call that lacks DNA to check it against. Germline V gives CDR1 SGHTA, CDR2 FQGNSA. The CDR3 runs 15 residues. This chain's CDR3 is CASSTSSGRQETQYF.

This chain connects TRBV15 to TRBJ2-1; TCRdb's assignment of TRBD1 cannot be checked, as there is no DNA. Germline lookup yields CDR1 LNHNV and CDR2 YYDKDF (reference sequence). This CDR3 comprises 19 residues. This CDR3 is CATSRGGAKGEGSYNEQFF. The full variable domain, with the rest looked up from reference TRBV15 and TRBJ2-1, is DAMVIQNPRYQVTQFGKPVTLSCSQTLNHNVMYWYQQKSSQAPKLLFHYYDKDFNNEADTPDNFQSRRPNTSFCFLDIRSPGLGDTAMYLCATSRGGAKGEGSYNEQFFGPGTRLTVL.

The chain links TRBV5-1 to TRBJ2-1. This CDR3 is 13 amino acids long. CDR1 is SGHRS, CDR2 YFSETQ, per germline. The CDR3 here is CASSLMSSDEQFF.

The chain combines TRBV27 with TRBJ2-2; TCRdb calls TRBD2, which cannot be checked without DNA. Germline V lookup: CDR1 MNHEY, CDR2 SMNVEV (reference sequence). The CDR3 has 16 amino acids. CDR3 residues: CASTAGLAGGGGELFF.

This chain links TRBV12-3 or TRBV12-4 with TRBJ2-7; TCRdb outputs TRBD2, but without DNA this stays unchecked. The CDR3 has 19 amino acids. The CDR3 reads CASSSEPGLAGTSPYEQYF.

The CDR3: CASSFGTSGARGDF. The J gene is TRBJ2-7, the V gene TRBV5-1; the TRBD2 assignment by TCRdb is unverifiable without DNA. Germline-derived CDR1 and CDR2 are SGHRS and YFSETQ. The CDR3 extends over 14 amino acids.

The chain uses TRBV12-3 or TRBV12-4 and TRBJ2-3; checking the TCRdb D call of TRBD1 is not possible without DNA. The length of the CDR3 is 15 residues. Here the CDR3 reads CASSLASRTGDTQYF.

The rearrangement links TRBV7-3 to TRBJ2-3; TCRdb reports TRBD1, a call that lacks DNA to check it against. This CDR3 contains 15 residues. Germline loops: CDR1 SGHTA, CDR2 FQGTGA. Here the CDR3 reads CASSLNRGLQDTQYF.

The chain uses TRBV29-1 and TRBJ2-4; the D call from TCRdb, TRBD1, cannot be confirmed without DNA. Germline V lookup: CDR1 SQVTM, CDR2 ANQGSEA. This CDR3 region has 15 residues. This chain's CDR3 is CSVVLIGQGNNIQYF.

This CDR3 reads CAISHSSGELFF. This chain joins TRBV10-3 and TRBJ2-2. The length of the CDR3 is 12 residues. The germline CDR1 and CDR2 sequences are ENHRY and SYGVKD.

The chain uses TRBV28 and TRBJ2-7. The germline gives CDR1 MDHEN, CDR2 SYDVKM. The CDR3 consists of 11 residues. Here the CDR3 reads CASSLYYEQYF.

V usage is TRBV28 and J usage is TRBJ2-5. The V gene's germline CDR1 is MDHEN and CDR2 SYDVKM. This CDR3 spans 15 amino acids. This CDR3 reads CASSLIEVLKETQYF.

The chain couples TRBV19 to TRBJ2-1; TCRdb calls TRBD2, which cannot be checked without DNA. Looked up from germline, CDR1 is LNHDA and CDR2 is SQIVND (reference sequence). The CDR3 sequence is 19 residues long. The CDR3 sequence: CASSPEGRGGSPWYNEQFF.